These 25 T cell receptor beta chains came from one sample sequenced in a study of cytomegalovirus exposure and HLA in healthy donors. PCR involved 60 Vbeta and 13 Jbeta primers. Assay used: immunoSEQ multiplex PCR; TCRdb lists only in-frame clones, some missing. This sample has 150,000 to 200,000 clones, with around 84% found just once. Specimen: PBMCs. The source of these receptors is a man aged 35-49 years in good health and CMV-seropositive.

This clone appeared a single time. The chain has TRBV5-6 and TRBJ2-3, with TRBD1 matching 12 bases. The CDR3 contains 16 residues. Germline loops: CDR1 SGHDT, CDR2 YYEEEE. Germline trimming cut 0 bases from V and 9 bases from J; bases unmatched to any gene: 8. CDR3 sequence: CASSLAGQGAVNTQYF. The CDR3 nucleotides are TGTGCCAGCAGCTTGGCGGGACAGGGGGCTGTGAACACGCAGTATTTT.

The chain employs TRBV4-2 and TRBJ2-1, with 14 bases fitting TRBD2. CDR1 and CDR2 (germline): LGHNA, YNFKEQ. Germline trimming cut 0 bases from V and 9 bases from J; bases unmatched to any gene: 7. The CDR3 covers 17 residues. CDR3 protein: CASSQEWTSGRPGEQFF. As DNA, the CDR3 is TGTGCCAGCAGCCAAGAGTGGACTAGCGGGAGGCCTGGTGAGCAGTTCTTC.

This chain joins TRBV10-3 and TRBJ2-1, with 9 bases that match TRBD1. Germline-derived CDR1 and CDR2 are ENHRY and SYGVKD. The CDR3 spans 16 residues. Trimming cost V 11 bases and J 6 bases; bases outside gene matches: 17. The CDR3 DNA follows: TGTGCCGTCGGACAGGGGCAAAGGGGGGGTAGCAATGAGCAGTTCTTC. It codes for CAVGQGQRGGSNEQFF.

This sequence joins TRBV27 and TRBJ2-1, with 9 bases fitting TRBD2. The CDR3 spans 14 residues. Germline values: CDR1 MNHEY, CDR2 SMNVEV (reference sequence). V was clipped by 6 bases and J by 10 bases; unmatched bases: 10. CDR3 in DNA: TGTGCCAGCAGGCGGACCTCCGGGACTAGCGAGCAGTTCTTC. Its translation is CASRRTSGTSEQFF.

This clone came up once. The CDR3: CASSLAVREETQYF. The CDR3 region has the DNA TGCGCCAGCAGCTTGGCAGTGCGGGAAGAGACCCAGTACTTC. V usage is TRBV5-1 and J usage is TRBJ2-5; D is perhaps TRBD2 (5 bases). The CDR3 spans 14 residues. Germline lookup yields CDR1 SGHRS and CDR2 YFSETQ. Deletions cut 0 bases from V and 3 bases from J, with 9 bases between.

The rearrangement uses TRBV18 and TRBJ2-3, with 10 bases lining up with TRBD1. Germline V lookup: CDR1 KGHSH, CDR2 LQKENI. V lost 4 bases and J lost 5; bases outside the gene matches: 9. This CDR3 is 16 amino acids long. The CDR3: CASSLSGQGFGDTQYF. In DNA, the CDR3 is TGTGCCAGCTCACTCTCGGGACAGGGGTTCGGAGATACGCAGTATTTT.

This clone was seen only once. The V gene is TRBV29-1, the J gene TRBJ2-1, with TRBD1 matching over 9 bases. This CDR3 is 13 amino acids long. Trimming took 3 bases from V and 8 from J; bases not matched to a gene: 5. Germline V lookup: CDR1 SQVTM, CDR2 ANQGSEA. DNA of the CDR3: TGCAGCGTTGATCGGGACAGGGTCCATGAGCAGTTCTTC. This codes for CSVDRDRVHEQFF.

This clone was detected only a few times. The rearrangement links TRBV6-7 to TRBJ1-4; perhaps TRBD1 as D (6 bases). TRBV6-7 is an ORF for which the function is uncertain. V lost 0 bases and J lost 8, with 16 bases in between. The CDR3 consists of 16 residues. The CDR3 loop is CASSYSKTGTGEKLFF. For the CDR3, the DNA is TGTGCCAGCAGTTACTCGAAAACAGGGACGGGAGAAAAACTGTTTTTT.

In this sample, this clone turned up a few times. The chain uses TRBV7-8 and TRBJ2-7; 10 bases line up with TRBD1. Per the germline V gene, CDR1 is SGHVS and CDR2 is FQNEAQ. V was clipped by 5 bases and J by 5 bases; unmatched bases: 15. The CDR3 runs 17 residues. The CDR3 bases are TGTGCCAGCAGCCAAGACCGTGGGGGACAGGGGATGAACGAGCAGTACTTC. Amino acid sequence: CASSQDRGGQGMNEQYF.

The rearrangement links TRBV7-9 to TRBJ2-7, with a possible D match to TRBD2 (6 bases). This CDR3 comprises 15 residues. V lost 5 bases and J lost 2, with 16 bases in between. CDR1 is SEHNR and CDR2 is FQNEAQ in the germline V gene (reference sequence). The CDR3 spells CASSVPGTGAYEQYF. CDR3 sequence (DNA): TGTGCCAGCAGCGTACCCGGGACTGGAGCCTACGAGCAGTACTTC.

This clone was picked up one time. The chain links TRBV9 to TRBJ2-4; 7 nucleotides line up with TRBD2. V lost 4 bases to trimming and J lost 4 bases; unmatched junction nucleotides: 23. The CDR3 length is 20 residues. Germline assignment: CDR1 SGDLS and CDR2 YYNGEE. The CDR3 DNA sequence: TGTGCCAGCAGCCCCCACCCAAATTACACCCCCACTAGCGTTAAAAACATTCAGTACTTC. The encoded protein is CASSPHPNYTPTSVKNIQYF.

V usage is TRBV5-5 and J usage is TRBJ1-6; possible D gene TRBD1, 6 bases. The germline CDR1 and CDR2 sequences are SGHKS and YYEKEE (reference sequence). V dropped 6 bases and J dropped 6 bases, with 16 bases sitting between them. The CDR3 sequence is 15 residues long. The CDR3 spells CASNPTGTLNSPLHF. CDR3 coding DNA: TGTGCCAGCAACCCCACCGGGACACTTAATTCACCCCTCCACTTT. Filled out from reference TRBV5-5 and TRBJ1-6, the complete variable domain reads DAGVTQSPTHLIKTRGQQVTLRCSPISGHKSVSWYQQVLGQGPQFIFQYYEKEERGRGNFPDRFSARQFPNYSSELNVNALLLGDSALYLCASNPTGTLNSPLHFGNGTRLTVT.

V gene TRBV28 combines with J gene TRBJ2-3; 7 positions match TRBD2. There are 17 residues in the CDR3. CDR1 and CDR2 (germline): MDHEN, SYDVKM. The junction had 12 bases not matched to a gene; V was cut back by 5 bases and J by 1 base. Here the CDR3 DNA reads TGTGCCAGCAGTCCCGGGGGTAGCGGGTACCGCACAGATACGCAGTATTTT. It translates to CASSPGGSGYRTDTQYF.

V is TRBV4-2 and J is TRBJ2-7; TRBD2 aligns across 11 bases. V lost 5 bases to trimming and J lost 9 bases; unmatched junction nucleotides: 18. The CDR3 totals 17 residues. The germline gives CDR1 LGHNA, CDR2 YNFKEQ. The CDR3 here is CASSSRLAGMNDQGQYF. DNA of the CDR3: TGTGCCAGCAGCAGCAGACTAGCGGGGATGAACGATCAAGGGCAGTACTTC.

The chain combines TRBV9 with TRBJ1-4, with 7 bases aligning to TRBD1. J lost 4 bases, V lost 0 bases, and 3 bases had no gene match. Germline CDR1 reads SGDLS; CDR2 reads YYNGEE. The CDR3 is 15 amino acids. This chain's CDR3 is CASSVGGQDNEKLFF. The CDR3 nucleotides read TGTGCCAGCAGCGTAGGAGGACAGGATAATGAAAAACTGTTTTTT. Looking up the rest from reference TRBV9 and TRBJ1-4 gives the full variable domain: DSGVTQTPKHLITATGQRVTLRCSPRSGDLSVYWYQQSLDQGLQFLIQYYNGEERAKGNILERFSAQQFPDLHSELNLSSLELGDSALYFCASSVGGQDNEKLFFGSGTQLSVL.

This clone was counted a single time. This rearrangement joins TRBV27 to TRBJ1-1; D not resolved. This CDR3 contains 13 residues. CDR1 and CDR2 from the germline V gene are MNHEY and SMNVEV (reference sequence). Between the trimmed V and J ends, which lost 3 bases and 0 bases, there was a span of 5 bases. This CDR3 is CASSFHMNTEAFF. CDR3 in DNA: TGTGCCAGCAGTTTCCACATGAACACTGAAGCTTTCTTT.

The chain combines TRBV2 with TRBJ2-1; unclear D gene. Looked up from germline, CDR1 is SNHLY and CDR2 is FYNNEI. Trimming stripped 8 bases from V and 5 bases from J, with 7 bases between. The CDR3 contains 11 residues. The DNA of the CDR3 is TGTGCCAGCCAACTCCACAATGAGCAGTTCTTC. Residues: CASQLHNEQFF.

The chain has TRBV5-1 and TRBJ2-3, with D maybe TRBD2 (5 bases). Trimming removed 2 bases from V and 1 base from J, with 8 bases in between. From germline, CDR1 is SGHRS and CDR2 YFSETQ. This CDR3 spans 14 amino acids. The CDR3 region is CASSLPGGTDTQYF. In DNA form, the CDR3 reads TGCGCCAGCAGCTTACCCGGGGGCACAGATACGCAGTATTTT.

V and J are TRBV6-1 and TRBJ2-7; D is perhaps TRBD1 (6 bases). The CDR3 has 15 residues. Germline V gene sequence: CDR1 MNHNS, CDR2 SASEGT. Between the trimmed V and J ends, which lost 0 bases and 6 bases, there was a span of 15 bases. CDR3 nucleotide sequence: TGTGCCAGCAGTGAAGCACGGGGCAGGGGCGGCGAGCAGTACTTC. It translates to CASSEARGRGGEQYF.

The rearrangement links TRBV6-1 to TRBJ2-7; D is possibly TRBD2 (5 bases). Trimming took off 4 bases at V and 0 bases at J, with 16 bases between the two ends. The CDR3 runs to 16 residues. Germline-derived CDR1 and CDR2 are MNHNS and SASEGT. CDR3 amino acids: CASSGWFQSGSYEQYF. CDR3 nucleotides: TGTGCCAGCAGTGGATGGTTCCAGAGCGGCTCCTACGAGCAGTACTTC.

This clone was detected a few times. This chain links TRBV25-1 with TRBJ1-2; D remains ambiguous. The CDR3 loop spans 13 amino acids. V dropped 3 bases and J dropped 7 bases, with 12 bases sitting between them. Looked up from germline, CDR1 is MGHDK and CDR2 is SYGVNS. The CDR3 loop is CASSERLRLGYTF. The CDR3 nucleotides are TGTGCCAGCAGTGAGCGACTGCGCCTTGGCTACACCTTC.

The chain employs TRBV13 and TRBJ2-1; 10 nucleotides agree with TRBD1. There are 17 residues in the CDR3. CDR1 and CDR2 (germline): PRHDT, FYEKMQ (reference sequence). The V segment lost 5 bases and the J segment 2 bases; nucleotides outside the gene matches: 9. The CDR3 loop reads CASSPGWDRGTYNEQFF. The CDR3 coding sequence is TGTGCCAGCAGCCCCGGGTGGGACAGGGGTACCTACAATGAGCAGTTCTTC.

This clone was picked up one time. V is TRBV15 and J is TRBJ2-5; 7 bases match TRBD1. The CDR3 has 14 amino acids. Germline-derived CDR1 and CDR2 are LNHNV and YYDKDF (reference sequence). V shed 1 base and J 5 bases; nucleotides not matched to a gene: 4. CDR3 residues: CATSRGRGLETQYF. In DNA, the CDR3 is TGTGCCACCAGCAGAGGAAGGGGGCTGGAGACCCAGTACTTC.

The chain is built from TRBV19 and TRBJ1-1; 8 bases align to TRBD1. The CDR3 contains 14 residues. Germline-derived CDR1 and CDR2 are LNHDA and SQIVND (reference sequence). The V and J ends lost 3 bases and 2 bases, in that order; junction bases with no gene match: 2. CDR3 DNA sequence: TGTGCCAGTAGTATGGGACAGGCAAACACTGAAGCTTTCTTT. Its translation is CASSMGQANTEAFF. Supplemented by reference TRBV19 and TRBJ1-1, the full variable domain reads DGGITQSPKYLFRKEGQNVTLSCEQNLNHDAMYWYRQDPGQGLRLIYYSQIVNDFQKGDIAEGYSVSREKKESFPLTVTSAQKNPTAFYLCASSMGQANTEAFFGQGTRLTVV.

V gene TRBV27 combines with J gene TRBJ2-7; D is possibly TRBD1 (6 bases). Germline V lookup: CDR1 MNHEY, CDR2 SMNVEV (reference sequence). V lost 5 bases to trimming and J lost 0 bases, with 17 bases between them. The CDR3 has 16 residues. This chain's CDR3 is CASSPFHRTVSYEQYF. The CDR3, as DNA: TGTGCCAGCAGTCCATTCCACCGGACAGTCTCCTACGAGCAGTACTTC.